The T cell receptor (beta chain) described here comes from a study of blood T cell repertoires in COVID-19. Trimming took 2 bases from V and 4 from J, leaving 18 bases between them. Germline CDR1 reads SGDLS; CDR2 reads YYNGEE. This CDR3 is 16 amino acids long. The repertoire was sequenced with immunoSEQ multiplex PCR; TCRdb's copy has only in-frame clones and lacks some. The sample holds 150,000 to 200,000 clones, around 79% seen once. The chain couples TRBV9 to TRBJ1-2; D is undetermined. The sample was PBMCs or T cells enriched from blood (not recorded which). This receptor was obtained from a woman in her sixties or seventies in a cohort exposed to, infected with or recovered from COVID-19 (not recorded which). The CDR3, as DNA: TGTGCCAGCAGCGTCCCTCGACTTATCCGGGGCTATGGCTACACCTTC. Residues: CASSVPRLIRGYGYTF.